This TCR beta chain came from a study of cytomegalovirus exposure and HLA in healthy donors. The PCR contained 60 Vbeta and 13 Jbeta primers. Clones were sequenced by immunoSEQ multiplex PCR, and TCRdb holds only the in-frame ones, with some missing. Of 200,000 to 250,000 clones listed, 78% are singletons. V lost 5 bases and J lost 5; bases outside the gene matches: 10. The CDR3 loop spans 15 amino acids. Germline loops: CDR1 LNHDA, CDR2 SQIVND (reference sequence). The chain links TRBV19 to TRBJ1-2; TRBD1 matches at 8 bases. The origin of this receptor is a male donor in good health and CMV-seronegative. The source material was PBMCs. This chain's CDR3 is CASSHHGQGIYGYTF. The CDR3 nucleotides are TGTGCCAGTAGTCATCACGGACAGGGAATATATGGCTACACCTTC.